These 19 T cell receptor beta chains came from one sample sequenced in a study of response to subunit inactivated influenza vaccine. Each CDR3 protein is one row after TCRdb ran MiXCR on the RT-PCR reads. The sample holds under 500,000 distinct CDR3 sequences, over 9.5% seen once. The sequencing used PBMCs from blood, collected around seven weeks after vaccination. The receptors derive from a man aged 45 to 65 who received an inactivated influenza vaccine.

This clonotype showed up just a few times. The CDR3 protein is CAISTQARELFF. The CDR3 nucleotides read TGTGCCATCTCGACCCAGGCCAGGGAGCTGTTTTTT. The chain joins TRBV10-3 to TRBJ2-2; D gene ambiguous. Trimming stripped 8 bases from V and 9 bases from J, with 13 bases between. The CDR3 length is 12 residues. Germline CDR1 ENHRY, CDR2 SYGVKD.

This chain uses TRBV5-1 with TRBJ2-5; possibly TRBD2 for D (5 bases). The CDR3 loop spans 15 amino acids. The germline CDR1 and CDR2 sequences are SGHRS and YFSETQ. V lost 0 bases to trimming and J lost 2 bases, with 11 bases between them. The CDR3 DNA follows: TGCGCCAGCAGCTTGGTGGCTAGCCGACAAGAGACCCAGTACTTC. This codes for CASSLVASRQETQYF.

This clonotype has ten or more counts. The chain joins TRBV12-3 or TRBV12-4 to TRBJ2-1, with TRBD2 identical over 14 bases. The CDR3 spans 16 residues. J was trimmed by 7 bases and V by 5 bases; bases with no gene match: 7. CDR3 coding DNA: TGTGCCAGCAGTAGGGCCGGGACTAGCGGGAGTAATGAGCAGTTCTTC. Translation: CASSRAGTSGSNEQFF.

In DNA form, the CDR3 reads TGTGCCAGCAGCGGGACTATACCCTACGAGCAGTACTTC. It translates to CASSGTIPYEQYF. The V gene is TRBV12-3 or TRBV12-4, the J gene TRBJ2-7, with 7 positions matching TRBD2. The J segment lost 2 bases and the V segment lost 6 bases, leaving 4 bases of the junction unmatched. CDR3 length: 13 residues.

The chain recombines TRBV20-1 with TRBJ2-5; D may be TRBD1 (5 bases). The CDR3 extends over 14 amino acids. Germline CDR1 reads DFQATT; CDR2 reads SNEGSKA (reference sequence). Trimming took off 4 bases at V and 2 bases at J, with 14 bases between the two ends. CDR3 in DNA: TGCAGTGCTATCGGCAGAAGGGGACAAGAGACCCAGTACTTC. Its protein is CSAIGRRGQETQYF.

The table lists this clonotype with a few counts. The chain links TRBV10-3 to TRBJ1-6; 9 nucleotides match TRBD1. CDR1 and CDR2 from the germline V gene are ENHRY and SYGVKD. Germline trimming cut 6 bases from V and 7 bases from J; bases unmatched to any gene: 10. The CDR3 is 16 residues long. The CDR3 loop is CAISPLDRGENSPLHF. The CDR3 region has the DNA TGTGCCATCAGCCCACTGGACAGGGGCGAGAATTCACCCCTCCACTTT.

The genes are TRBV29-1 and TRBJ2-5; no firm D call. Germline lookup yields CDR1 SQVTM and CDR2 ANQGSEA. The CDR3 totals 14 residues. The V end lost 0 bases, the J end lost 5 bases, and 13 bases lay between the germline ends. CDR3 coding DNA: TGCAGCGTTGAAGATCTTGGGCCAGTCGAGACCCAGTACTTC. Residues: CSVEDLGPVETQYF.

This clonotype has at least ten counts. The chain carries TRBV29-1 and TRBJ2-1; 11 positions match TRBD2. Trimming took 4 bases from V and 4 from J; bases not matched to a gene: 12. This CDR3 spans 17 amino acids. Per the germline V gene, CDR1 is SQVTM and CDR2 is ANQGSEA. The CDR3 loop reads CSVGASGRNKGYNEQFF. In DNA form, the CDR3 reads TGCAGCGTTGGGGCTAGCGGGAGGAATAAGGGTTACAATGAGCAGTTCTTC.

The J gene is TRBJ1-5, the V gene TRBV20-1; 7 bases are a match to TRBD1. Germline loops: CDR1 DFQATT, CDR2 SNEGSKA (reference sequence). The CDR3 loop spans 16 amino acids. Trimming removed 5 bases from V and 7 bases from J; junction bases left unmatched: 17. The CDR3 coding sequence is TGCAGTGCTGCCCGTCCCACAGGGGCGCGACTCCAGCCCCAGCATTTT. Amino acids: CSAARPTGARLQPQHF.

The chain joins TRBV5-1 to TRBJ1-1, with no clear D. CDR1 is SGHRS, CDR2 YFSETQ, per germline. Between the trimmed V and J ends, which lost 0 bases and 0 bases, there was a span of 6 bases. The CDR3 covers 14 residues. This CDR3 reads CASSLESVNTEAFF. The CDR3 coding sequence is TGCGCCAGCAGCTTGGAATCTGTGAACACTGAAGCTTTCTTT.

This clonotype appeared a few times. The gene calls are TRBV29-1 and TRBJ2-5; D unclear. The CDR3 is 11 amino acids. Germline V CDR1 and CDR2: SQVTM, ANQGSEA. V shed 1 base and J shed 9 bases, with 9 bases lying between them. As DNA, the CDR3 is TGCAGCGTTGAAGTGCGCGCGGCCCAGTACTTC. Protein sequence: CSVEVRAAQYF.

The chain carries TRBV7-9 and TRBJ1-2; D uncertain. The CDR3 consists of 14 residues. From germline, CDR1 is SEHNR and CDR2 FQNEAQ (reference sequence). Trimming pared 5 bases from V and 5 bases from J, leaving 15 bases between. CDR3 in DNA: TGTGCCAGCAGCCCGGGCGGGAGCTCGTATGGCTACACCTTC. This sequence encodes CASSPGGSSYGYTF.

This clonotype was seen only a few times. This chain joins TRBV20-1 and TRBJ1-4; D not resolved. V lost 3 bases, J lost 6 bases, and 14 bases lay in between. The CDR3 spans 14 residues. The germline CDR1 and CDR2 sequences are DFQATT and SNEGSKA (reference sequence). The CDR3 spells CSASSDRGDEKLFF. The CDR3 DNA is TGCAGTGCTAGTTCTGACCGCGGAGATGAAAAACTGTTTTTT.

V gene TRBV6-6 combines with J gene TRBJ2-1, with D perhaps assigned TRBD1 or TRBD2 (6 bases each). The V gene's germline CDR1 is MNHNY and CDR2 SVGAGI (reference sequence). CDR3 length equals 12 residues. V was trimmed by 6 bases and J by 9 bases, leaving 12 bases between them. The CDR3 loop is CASSQEGVEQFF. The CDR3 DNA is TGTGCCAGCAGCCAGGAGGGGGTTGAGCAGTTCTTC.

This chain uses TRBV12-3 or TRBV12-4 with TRBJ2-7; 9 bases are a match to TRBD1. V lost 4 bases to trimming and J lost 2 bases; unmatched junction nucleotides: 12. The CDR3 loop spans 17 amino acids. The CDR3: CASSSWYKTGGTYEQYF. CDR3 bases: TGTGCCAGCAGTTCTTGGTACAAGACAGGGGGAACCTACGAGCAGTACTTC.

Only a few counts were recorded for this clonotype. The chain couples TRBV3-1 to TRBJ1-1, with D unclear. The CDR3 runs to 13 residues. V dropped 1 base and J dropped 1 base, with 4 bases sitting between them. Germline V gene data show CDR1 as LGHDT and CDR2 as YNNKEL (reference sequence). In DNA form, the CDR3 reads TGTGCCAGCAGCCAAGCCTGGAACACTGAAGCTTTCTTT. Translated, it gives CASSQAWNTEAFF. Combining the CDR3 with reference TRBV3-1 and TRBJ1-1 gives the whole variable domain DTAVSQTPKYLVTQMGNDKSIKCEQNLGHDTMYWYKQDSKKFLKIMFSYNNKELIINETVPNRFSPKSPDKAHLNLHINSLELGDSAVYFCASSQAWNTEAFFGQGTRLTVV.

This clonotype has at least ten counts. This rearrangement joins TRBV5-4 to TRBJ2-3; D is ambiguous. This CDR3 is built from 15 residues. Trimming took off 0 bases at V and 2 bases at J, with 10 bases between the two ends. CDR1 and CDR2 (germline): SGHNT, YYREEE (reference sequence). The CDR3 sequence is CASSLDGSSTDTQYF. The CDR3 DNA reads TGTGCCAGCAGCTTGGACGGCAGTTCCACAGATACGCAGTATTTT.

The chain joins TRBV20-1 to TRBJ2-2; TRBD1 matches at 12 bases. The germline V gene has CDR1 DFQATT and CDR2 SNEGSKA (reference sequence). CDR3 length equals 15 residues. V lost 5 bases and J lost 3; bases outside the gene matches: 4. The CDR3 DNA reads TGCAGTGCTCCCGGGACAGGGGGCTACACCGGGGAGCTGTTTTTT. It encodes CSAPGTGGYTGELFF.

This clonotype was found a few times. This rearrangement joins TRBV14 to TRBJ2-6; no clear D gene. V lost 5 bases, J lost 1 base, and 3 bases lay in between. Germline lookup yields CDR1 SGHDN and CDR2 FVKESK. The CDR3 runs to 13 residues. CDR3 sequence (DNA): TGTGCCAGCAGCGAATCTGGGGCCAACGTCCTGACTTTC. It codes for CASSESGANVLTF.